The clone carrying this T cell receptor beta chain has at least ten counts. Its antigen is as yet unknown. Germline CDR1 reads DFQATT; CDR2 reads SNEGSKA (reference sequence). Trimming took 4 bases from V and 3 from J; bases not matched to a gene: 12. CDR3 length: 16 residues. This entry comes from a study of Graves' ophthalmopathy and Graves' hyperthyroidism. Study-level information: Peripheral blood sampling occurred at initial diagnosis, before any treatment. Study-level points and caveats: From stable hyperthyroidism, ophthalmopathy was separated by a 13-signature model with just under 90% sensitivity and roughly 84% specificity.

Uncontrolled infections, other autoimmune diseases, pregnancy or lactation barred patients from enrollment. The authors amplified TCR beta CDR3 regions from RNA transcripts. The first round was an RT-PCR with HTBI primers, and the second round was a multiplex PCR. TCRdb independently ran MiXCR on the multiplex PCR reads; one entry per CDR3 protein. The sample lists about 370,000 distinct CDR3 sequences; about 17% were seen once. The sequence derives from a woman aged 18-29 years with Graves' ophthalmopathy. The sample was peripheral blood. The chain recombines TRBV20-1 with TRBJ2-7; 10 bases align to TRBD2. The CDR3 sequence is CSATNLLAGALYEQYF. Written as DNA, the CDR3 is TGCAGTGCTACTAACCTGCTAGCGGGAGCACTCTACGAGCAGTACTTC.